A single sample is the source of the 14 T cell receptor beta chains below, sequenced in a study of radiation and T cells in renal cell carcinoma. Treatment specified: treatment-naive control, cytoreductive nephrectomy. Here immunoSEQ multiplex PCR was the method, and the copy in TCRdb shows in-frame clones only, minus some. The table includes approximately 5,700 clones, around two thirds detected once. This specimen consisted of tumor tissue, obtained from a patient whose treatment was nephrectomy without radiotherapy. The receptor set was obtained from a human donor with renal cell carcinoma.

The gene calls are TRBV6-4 and TRBJ1-3; D call uncertain. The CDR3 runs 15 residues. V lost 3 bases, J lost 0 bases, and 9 bases lay in between. Germline lookup yields CDR1 MRHNA and CDR2 SNTAGT. The chain's CDR3 is CASSDFGSSGNTIYF. In DNA, the CDR3 is TGTGCCAGCAGTGATTTCGGGAGCTCTGGAAACACCATATATTTT.

J is TRBJ2-3 and V is TRBV28; 12 nucleotides align to TRBD2. Trimming removed 4 bases from V and 2 bases from J; junction bases left unmatched: 7. CDR1 and CDR2 from the germline V gene are MDHEN and SYDVKM. There are 17 residues in the CDR3. The CDR3 nucleotides read TGTGCCAGCAGTTCCCGACTAGCGGGAGCCGACACAGATACGCAGTATTTT. Translating it yields CASSSRLAGADTDTQYF. Based on the CDR3 plus reference TRBV28 and TRBJ2-3, the full variable domain is DVKVTQSSRYLVKRTGEKVFLECVQDMDHENMFWYRQDPGLGLRLIYFSYDVKMKEKGDIPEGYSVSREKKERFSLILESASTNQTSMYLCASSSRLAGADTDTQYFGPGTRLTVL.

This chain's CDR3 is CASSLTGANYGYTF. The CDR3 bases are TGTGCCAGCAGTTTGACAGGGGCTAACTATGGCTACACCTTC. The V call is TRBV28, the J call TRBJ1-2; 8 bases agree with TRBD1. Germline V gene lookup returns CDR1 MDHEN and CDR2 SYDVKM. The V gene end was trimmed by 3 bases and the J gene end by 0 bases; junction bases not matched to a gene: 0. The CDR3 is 14 amino acids.

This clone counts as medium-sized (0.01 to 0.1%). This sequence joins TRBV6-6 and TRBJ2-7, with D perhaps being TRBD1 or TRBD2 (6 bases each). Germline V lookup: CDR1 MNHNY, CDR2 SVGAGI (reference sequence). This CDR3 region has 11 residues. CDR3 coding DNA: TGTGCGGCCGGGGGCTGGTACGAGCAGTACTTC. Amino acid sequence: CAAGGWYEQYF.

V is TRBV19 and J is TRBJ2-3; tentative D call: TRBD1 (6 bases). Germline V gene data show CDR1 as LNHDA and CDR2 as SQIVND (reference sequence). The CDR3 is 15 amino acids. V was shortened by 5 bases and J by 0 bases, with 12 bases between the two germline ends. The CDR3: CASSDIQGSTDTQYF. Written as DNA, the CDR3 is TGTGCCAGTAGTGATATACAGGGCAGCACAGATACGCAGTATTTT. The full variable domain, in which reference TRBV19 and TRBJ2-3 provide the parts outside the CDR3, is DGGITQSPKYLFRKEGQNVTLSCEQNLNHDAMYWYRQDPGQGLRLIYYSQIVNDFQKGDIAEGYSVSREKKESFPLTVTSAQKNPTAFYLCASSDIQGSTDTQYFGPGTRLTVL.

The table lists this clone with a count of one. The chain is built from TRBV29-1 and TRBJ2-5; TRBD2 matches at 7 bases. The CDR3 is 14 amino acids. Trimming at V came to 5 bases and at J to 4 bases, leaving 10 bases not matched to a gene. CDR1 and CDR2 from the germline V gene are SQVTM and ANQGSEA. This CDR3 reads CSVFRDYSSETQYF. The CDR3 DNA follows: TGCAGCGTTTTCCGGGACTACTCATCAGAGACCCAGTACTTC.

J is TRBJ2-1 and V is TRBV19, with D possibly matching TRBD2 (6 bases). This CDR3 has 14 residues. The V gene lost 6 bases and the J gene lost 7 bases, with 16 bases spanning the gap. In germline, CDR1 is LNHDA, CDR2 SQIVND (reference sequence). CDR3 bases: TGTGCCAGTAGCCAGACCCTCGGGGGTAATGAGCAGTTCTTC. Translating it yields CASSQTLGGNEQFF.

This clone appeared a few times. The chain carries TRBV28 and TRBJ2-2; D gene ambiguous. Germline CDR1 is MDHEN and CDR2 is SYDVKM. The CDR3 has 12 residues. Deletions cut 1 base from V and 5 bases from J, with 2 bases between. CDR3: CASSLLTGELFF. The CDR3 coding sequence is TGTGCCAGCAGTTTATTAACCGGGGAGCTGTTTTTT.

This clone is large (0.1 to 1%). This CDR3 is CASSDRGLAGVKQYF. CDR3 bases: TGTGCCAGCAGTGATAGGGGACTAGCGGGAGTCAAGCAGTACTTC. The rearrangement uses TRBV2 and TRBJ2-7; 14 bases match TRBD2. CDR1 and CDR2 from the germline V gene are SNHLY and FYNNEI. There are 15 residues in the CDR3. Germline trimming cut 3 bases from V and 8 bases from J; bases unmatched to any gene: 6.

The chain employs TRBV20-1 and TRBJ1-2; D perhaps matches TRBD1 (5 bases). The CDR3 is 11 amino acids. V shed 6 bases and J shed 7 bases, with 12 bases lying between them. Per the germline V gene, CDR1 is DFQATT and CDR2 is SNEGSKA (reference sequence). Here the CDR3 reads CSATPGGGYTF. DNA of the CDR3: TGCAGTGCCACCCCGGGGGGTGGCTACACCTTC.

This clone showed up just once. The chain has TRBV5-1 and TRBJ2-1; D may match TRBD1 or TRBD2 (5 bases each). V was trimmed by 3 bases and J by 4 bases, leaving 11 bases between them. The CDR3 runs to 14 residues. The germline V gene encodes CDR1 SGHRS and CDR2 YFSETQ. The DNA of the CDR3 is TGCGCCAGCAGCTCGGGGCTTCAATACAATGAGCAGTTCTTC. Protein product: CASSSGLQYNEQFF.

The rearrangement uses TRBV28 and TRBJ1-6; tentatively, D is TRBD1 (6 bases). With 10 bases removed from V and 6 bases from J, the gap between germline ends came to 19 bases. In germline, CDR1 is MDHEN, CDR2 SYDVKM. CDR3 size: 15 residues. CDR3 amino acids: CATRPGDTANSPLHF. CDR3 in DNA: TGTGCCACCAGGCCCGGGGACACTGCTAATTCACCCCTCCACTTT. The entire variable domain, with the rest obtained from reference TRBV28 and TRBJ1-6, is as follows: DVKVTQSSRYLVKRTGEKVFLECVQDMDHENMFWYRQDPGLGLRLIYFSYDVKMKEKGDIPEGYSVSREKKERFSLILESASTNQTSMYLCATRPGDTANSPLHFGNGTRLTVT.

This clone is large in the sample. The rearrangement uses TRBV9 and TRBJ2-2; possibly TRBD2 for D (5 bases). Trimming stripped 4 bases from V and 0 bases from J, with 7 bases between. Germline V CDR1 and CDR2: SGDLS, YYNGEE. The CDR3 is made up of 14 amino acids. The CDR3 DNA follows: TGTGCCAGCAGCTCGCGGGCGAACACCGGGGAGCTGTTTTTT. This codes for CASSSRANTGELFF.

The rearrangement uses TRBV30 and TRBJ1-5; TRBD1 aligns across 7 bases. The CDR3 consists of 17 residues. With V trimmed by 7 bases and J by 2 bases, 17 bases remained unmatched. The V gene's germline CDR1 is GTSNPN and CDR2 SVGIG (reference sequence). CDR3 in DNA: TGTGCCTCAGAACGGGACAGAACTAGAGGGGGCAATCAGCCCCAGCATTTT. Protein product: CASERDRTRGGNQPQHF.